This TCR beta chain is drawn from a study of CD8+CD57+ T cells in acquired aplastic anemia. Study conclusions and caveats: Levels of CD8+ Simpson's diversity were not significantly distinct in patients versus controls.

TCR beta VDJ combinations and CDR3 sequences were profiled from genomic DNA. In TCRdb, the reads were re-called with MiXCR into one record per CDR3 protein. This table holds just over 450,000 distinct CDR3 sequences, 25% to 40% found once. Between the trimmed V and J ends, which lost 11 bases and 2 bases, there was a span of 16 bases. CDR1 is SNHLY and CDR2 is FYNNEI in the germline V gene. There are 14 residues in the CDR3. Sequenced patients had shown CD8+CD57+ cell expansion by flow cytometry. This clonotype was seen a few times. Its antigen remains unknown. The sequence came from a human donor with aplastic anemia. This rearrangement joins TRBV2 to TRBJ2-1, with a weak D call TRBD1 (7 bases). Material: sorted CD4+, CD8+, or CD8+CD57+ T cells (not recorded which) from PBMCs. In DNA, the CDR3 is TGTGCCTGCTACGCAGGGGGGCCCTACAATGAGCAGTTCTTC. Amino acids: CACYAGGPYNEQFF.